Shown below are 4 T cell receptor beta chains from a single sample sequenced in a study of T-cell memory formation after mild COVID-19. TCRdb passed the 5' RACE reads through MiXCR, listing each CDR3 protein once. This table holds roughly 550,000 distinct CDR3 sequences, 20% found once. Sequenced sample: PBMCs or a T cell subset sorted from them (not recorded which). These receptors were taken from an adult woman who had mild COVID-19 (a few samples of this study predate the infection). Cell type and time point are not known.

This clonotype was seen a few times. This chain joins TRBV5-1 and TRBJ2-2; TRBD1 matches 8 bases. V shed 0 bases, J shed 3 bases, and the junction held 7 bases outside the gene matches. CDR1 and CDR2 (germline): SGHRS, YFSETQ. The CDR3 spans 17 residues. In DNA, the CDR3 is TGCGCCAGCAGCTTGGGTGACAGGGGCGTGGACACCGGGGAGCTGTTTTTT. Translation: CASSLGDRGVDTGELFF.

V is TRBV19 and J is TRBJ2-5; the match to TRBD2 covers 7 bases. Trimming at V came to 5 bases and at J to 4 bases, leaving 10 bases not matched to a gene. This CDR3 has 15 residues. Germline V CDR1 and CDR2: LNHDA, SQIVND (reference sequence). The CDR3 region is CASSARLAGGETQYF. CDR3 nucleotides: TGTGCCAGTAGTGCCCGACTAGCTGGGGGAGAGACCCAGTACTTC.

This clonotype was seen repeatedly, ten times or more. V is TRBV20-1 and J is TRBJ2-4; tentatively, D is TRBD1 (5 bases). The CDR3 covers 17 residues. In germline, CDR1 is DFQATT, CDR2 SNEGSKA (reference sequence). V lost 2 bases to trimming and J lost 0 bases, with 17 bases between them. CDR3 DNA sequence: TGCAGTGCTAGACCCCAGGGCCTGACACTAGCCAAAAACATTCAGTACTTC. Amino acids: CSARPQGLTLAKNIQYF.

Only a few counts were recorded for this clonotype. V and J are TRBV19 and TRBJ2-7; D is unresolved. The germline V gene encodes CDR1 LNHDA and CDR2 SQIVND (reference sequence). V lost 5 bases and J 3 bases, leaving 11 bases between the germline ends. The CDR3 runs 13 residues. Here the CDR3 reads CASSSRPYYEQYF. The CDR3 nucleotides read TGTGCCAGTAGTTCCAGGCCTTACTACGAGCAGTACTTC.